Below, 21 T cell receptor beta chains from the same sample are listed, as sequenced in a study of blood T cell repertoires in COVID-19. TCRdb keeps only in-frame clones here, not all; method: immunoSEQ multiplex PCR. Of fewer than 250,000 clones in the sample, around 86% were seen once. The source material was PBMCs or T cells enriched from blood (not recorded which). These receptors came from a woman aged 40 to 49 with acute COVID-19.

The CDR3 here is CASSSRTSGSPGELFF. DNA of the CDR3: TGCGCCAGCAGCTCCAGGACTAGCGGGAGCCCCGGGGAGCTGTTTTTT. The chain recombines TRBV5-1 with TRBJ2-2, with 13 bases aligning to TRBD2. CDR1 and CDR2 (germline): SGHRS, YFSETQ. The junction had 5 bases not matched to a gene; V was cut back by 3 bases and J by 6 bases. This CDR3 has 16 amino acids.

CDR3 loop: CASSPMYRDTEAFF. CDR3 nucleotide sequence: TGTGCCAGCAGTCCCATGTACAGGGACACTGAAGCTTTCTTT. The rearrangement joins TRBV27 to TRBJ1-1; TRBD1 is a possible D gene (6 bases). This CDR3 is 14 amino acids long. In germline, CDR1 is MNHEY, CDR2 SMNVEV (reference sequence). With 5 bases removed from V and 3 bases from J, the gap between germline ends came to 13 bases.

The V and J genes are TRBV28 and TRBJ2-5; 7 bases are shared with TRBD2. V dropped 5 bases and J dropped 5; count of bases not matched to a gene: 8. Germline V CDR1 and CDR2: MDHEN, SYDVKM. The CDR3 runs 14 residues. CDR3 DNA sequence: TGTGCCAGCAGTCTTCACACGGGGGGTGAGACCCAGTACTTC. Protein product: CASSLHTGGETQYF.

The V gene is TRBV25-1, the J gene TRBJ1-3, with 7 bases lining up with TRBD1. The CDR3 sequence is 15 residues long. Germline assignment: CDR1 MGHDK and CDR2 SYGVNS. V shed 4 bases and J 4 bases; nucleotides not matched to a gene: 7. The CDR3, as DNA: TGTGCCAGCAGTGGGCGACACAGGGGCGGAAACACCATATATTTT. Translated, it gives CASSGRHRGGNTIYF.

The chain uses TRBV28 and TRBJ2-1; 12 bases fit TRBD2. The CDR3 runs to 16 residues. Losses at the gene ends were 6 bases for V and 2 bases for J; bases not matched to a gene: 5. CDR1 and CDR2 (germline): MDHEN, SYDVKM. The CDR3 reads CASSPRTSGAYNEQFF. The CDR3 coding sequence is TGTGCCAGCAGCCCAAGGACTAGCGGGGCCTACAATGAGCAGTTCTTC.

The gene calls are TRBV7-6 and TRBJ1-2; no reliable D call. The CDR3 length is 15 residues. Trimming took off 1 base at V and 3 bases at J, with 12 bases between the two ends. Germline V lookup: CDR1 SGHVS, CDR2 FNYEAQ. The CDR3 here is CASSLVPDSYYGYTF. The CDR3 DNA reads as TGTGCCAGCAGCTTAGTCCCCGACTCCTACTATGGCTACACCTTC.

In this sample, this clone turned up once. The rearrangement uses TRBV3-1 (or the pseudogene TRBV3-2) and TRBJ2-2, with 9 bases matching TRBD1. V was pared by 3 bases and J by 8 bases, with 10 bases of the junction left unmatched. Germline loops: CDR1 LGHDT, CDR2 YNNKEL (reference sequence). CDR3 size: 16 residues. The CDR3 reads CASSQGTGGAVGELFF. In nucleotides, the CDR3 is TGTGCCAGCAGCCAGGGTACAGGGGGCGCCGTAGGGGAGCTGTTTTTT.

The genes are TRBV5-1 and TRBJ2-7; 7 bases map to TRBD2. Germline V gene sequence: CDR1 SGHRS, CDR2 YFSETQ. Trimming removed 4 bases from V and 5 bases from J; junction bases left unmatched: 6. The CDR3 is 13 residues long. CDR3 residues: CASSVQREHEQYF. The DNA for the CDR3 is TGCGCCAGCAGCGTCCAGCGGGAACACGAGCAGTACTTC.

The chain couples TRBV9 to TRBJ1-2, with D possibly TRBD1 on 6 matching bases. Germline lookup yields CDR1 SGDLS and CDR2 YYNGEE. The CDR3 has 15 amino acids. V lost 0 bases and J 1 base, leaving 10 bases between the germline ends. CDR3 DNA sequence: TGTGCCAGCAGCGTAGGACAGGATTTTAACTATGGCTACACCTTC. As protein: CASSVGQDFNYGYTF.

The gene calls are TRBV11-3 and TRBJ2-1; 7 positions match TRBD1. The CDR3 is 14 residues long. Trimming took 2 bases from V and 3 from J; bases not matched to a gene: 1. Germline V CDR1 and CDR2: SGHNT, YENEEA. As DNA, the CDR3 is TGTGCCAGCAGCTTAACAGGGGACTACAATGAGCAGTTCTTC. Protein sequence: CASSLTGDYNEQFF.

The CDR3 spells CAKLGHLSSYEQYF. CDR3 in DNA: TGTGCCAAGTTGGGACACCTGAGCTCCTACGAGCAGTACTTC. The chain is built from TRBV27 and TRBJ2-7; D is perhaps TRBD1 (6 bases). This CDR3 is built from 14 residues. V dropped 10 bases and J dropped 0 bases, with 16 bases sitting between them. Germline V gene data show CDR1 as MNHEY and CDR2 as SMNVEV (reference sequence).

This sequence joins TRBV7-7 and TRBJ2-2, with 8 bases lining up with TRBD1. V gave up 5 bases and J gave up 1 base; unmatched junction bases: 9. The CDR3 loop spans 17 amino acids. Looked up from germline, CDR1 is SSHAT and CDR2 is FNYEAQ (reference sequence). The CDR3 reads CASSAGGTGRNTGELFF. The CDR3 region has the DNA TGTGCCAGCAGCGCAGGGGGGACAGGTCGGAACACCGGGGAGCTGTTTTTT.

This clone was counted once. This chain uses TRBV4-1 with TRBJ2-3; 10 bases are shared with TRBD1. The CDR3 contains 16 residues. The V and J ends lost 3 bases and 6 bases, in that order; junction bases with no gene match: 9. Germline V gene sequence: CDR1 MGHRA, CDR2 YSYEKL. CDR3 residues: CASSQQGQGTLDTQYF. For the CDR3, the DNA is TGCGCCAGCAGCCAGCAGGGACAGGGGACTTTGGATACGCAGTATTTT.

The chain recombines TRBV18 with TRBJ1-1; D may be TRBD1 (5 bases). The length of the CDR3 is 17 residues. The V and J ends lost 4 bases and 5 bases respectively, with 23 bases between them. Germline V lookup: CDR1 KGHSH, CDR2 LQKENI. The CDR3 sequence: CASSLPGRVGKGTEAFF. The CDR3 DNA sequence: TGTGCCAGCTCACTGCCGGGCAGGGTAGGAAAGGGGACTGAAGCTTTCTTT.

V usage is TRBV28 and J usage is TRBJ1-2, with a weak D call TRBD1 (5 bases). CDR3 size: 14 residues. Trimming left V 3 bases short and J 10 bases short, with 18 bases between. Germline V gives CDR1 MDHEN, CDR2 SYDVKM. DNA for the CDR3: TGTGCCAGCAGTTTCCATGGGGACGGGGGACTCTACACCTTC. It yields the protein CASSFHGDGGLYTF.

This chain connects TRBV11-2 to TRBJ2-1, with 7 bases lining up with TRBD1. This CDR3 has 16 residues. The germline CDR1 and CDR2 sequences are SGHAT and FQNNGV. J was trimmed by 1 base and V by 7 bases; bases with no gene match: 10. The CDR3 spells CASTFDRVISYNEQFF. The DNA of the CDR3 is TGTGCCAGCACCTTTGACAGGGTCATATCCTACAATGAGCAGTTCTTC.

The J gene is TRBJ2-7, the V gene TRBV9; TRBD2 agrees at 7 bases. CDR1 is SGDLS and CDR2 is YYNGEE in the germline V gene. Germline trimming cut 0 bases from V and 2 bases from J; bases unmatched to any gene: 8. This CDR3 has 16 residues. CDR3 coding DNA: TGTGCCAGCAGCGTAGACCCCGGGAGGCAAACCTACGAGCAGTACTTC. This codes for CASSVDPGRQTYEQYF.

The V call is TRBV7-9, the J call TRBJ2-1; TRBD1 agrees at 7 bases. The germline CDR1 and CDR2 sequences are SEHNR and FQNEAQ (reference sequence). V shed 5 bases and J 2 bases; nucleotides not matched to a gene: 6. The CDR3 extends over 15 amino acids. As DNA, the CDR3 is TGTGCCAGCAGCCCACAGGGGACCGCCTACAATGAGCAGTTCTTC. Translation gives CASSPQGTAYNEQFF.

The CDR3 here is CASSPGVYEQYF. The CDR3 DNA follows: TGTGCCAGCAGTCCCGGGGTCTACGAGCAGTACTTC. The chain carries TRBV28 and TRBJ2-7; a possible D gene is TRBD2 (5 bases). CDR1 is MDHEN, CDR2 SYDVKM, per germline. The CDR3 covers 12 residues. Trimming shortened V by 5 bases and J by 3 bases, and 8 bases separated the two germline ends.

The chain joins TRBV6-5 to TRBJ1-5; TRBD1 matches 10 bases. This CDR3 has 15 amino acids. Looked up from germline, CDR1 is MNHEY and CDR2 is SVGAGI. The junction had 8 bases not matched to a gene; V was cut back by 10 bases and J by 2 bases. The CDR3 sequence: CATSRDRGGNQPQHF. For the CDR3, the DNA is TGTGCCACTTCCCGGGACAGGGGTGGCAATCAGCCCCAGCATTTT.

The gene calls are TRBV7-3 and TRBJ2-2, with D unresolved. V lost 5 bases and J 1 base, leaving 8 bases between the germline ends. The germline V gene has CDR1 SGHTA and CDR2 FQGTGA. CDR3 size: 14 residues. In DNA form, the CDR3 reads TGTGCCAGCAGCCCTCAGCGGAACACCGGGGAGCTGTTTTTT. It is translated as CASSPQRNTGELFF.